The 6 T cell receptor beta chains listed next were all sequenced from one sample in a study of blood T cell repertoires in COVID-19 (dated by TCRdb to about 2020). The library was prepared using the immunoSEQ multiplex PCR assay. Imported from immuneACCESS, the table was reduced by TCRdb to in-frame sequences with V and J called. These copies leave out some clones; in studies compared against another copy, an unresolved V gene accounts for under half, and the cause of the remainder is not known. The sample table holds roughly 150,000 clones, of which approximately 90% were seen once. The top ten clonotypes cover approximately 2.3% of the sample. What was sequenced was peripheral blood. The receptors originated from a woman between 65 and 79 years old with acute or convalescent COVID-19.

The CDR3 nucleotides read TGTGCCTGGATGGCAGGGACAAATGAAAAACTGTTTTTT. Its translation: CAWMAGTNEKLFF. This chain uses TRBV30 with TRBJ1-4; possibly TRBD1 for D (6 bases). The CDR3 is made up of 13 amino acids. The germline CDR1 and CDR2 sequences are GTSNPN and SVGIG (reference sequence). The V and J ends lost 4 bases and 5 bases respectively, with 11 bases between them.

V and J are TRBV7-9 and TRBJ2-7; tentative D call: TRBD2 (5 bases). The germline CDR1 and CDR2 sequences are SEHNR and FQNEAQ (reference sequence). The V end lost 5 bases, the J end lost 0 bases, and 14 bases lay between the germline ends. The CDR3 has 15 amino acids. CDR3: CASSRGSQSSYEQYV. Written as DNA, the CDR3 is TGTGCCAGCAGCCGAGGGAGCCAGAGCTCCTACGAGCAGTACGTC.

This clone was picked up one time. The chain couples TRBV7-6 to TRBJ2-3, with 7 bases matching TRBD2. CDR3 length: 14 residues. Trimming took 2 bases from V and 6 from J; bases not matched to a gene: 5. CDR1 and CDR2 from the germline V gene are SGHVS and FNYEAQ. CDR3 sequence (DNA): TGTGCCAGCAGCTTACCCGGGACTATGGATACGCAGTATTTT. It is translated as CASSLPGTMDTQYF.

The chain couples TRBV4-1 to TRBJ1-2; possible D gene TRBD1, 6 bases. CDR3 length: 14 residues. Trimming shortened V by 3 bases and J by 5 bases, and 13 bases separated the two germline ends. Germline values: CDR1 MGHRA, CDR2 YSYEKL. The CDR3 reads CASSQGGGPYGYTF. CDR3 in DNA: TGCGCCAGCAGCCAGGGAGGGGGTCCGTATGGCTACACCTTC.

This chain connects TRBV6-5 to TRBJ1-5, with D maybe TRBD1 (5 bases). CDR3 length equals 15 residues. V was shortened by 6 bases and J by 1 base, with 13 bases between the two germline ends. Looked up from germline, CDR1 is MNHEY and CDR2 is SVGAGI. CDR3 loop: CASRGRVGSNQPQHF. The CDR3 bases are TGTGCCAGCAGGGGCAGGGTGGGAAGCAATCAGCCCCAGCATTTT.

This chain uses TRBV28 with TRBJ2-3; 11 positions agree with TRBD2. There are 16 residues in the CDR3. The germline V gene has CDR1 MDHEN and CDR2 SYDVKM. V lost 5 bases, J lost 1 base, and 5 bases stayed unmatched. The CDR3 coding sequence is TGTGCCAGCAGTCCCCCGACTAGCGGGGGCACAGATACGCAGTATTTT. Translation gives CASSPPTSGGTDTQYF.